This T cell receptor beta chain was sequenced during a study of OX40 agonist ivuxolimab in advanced cancers. V was shortened by 2 bases and J by 1 base, with 12 bases between the two germline ends. CDR3 length: 15 residues. Germline lookup yields CDR1 KGHSH and CDR2 LQKENI. Clones were read by immunoSEQ multiplex PCR, and TCRdb kept only the in-frame ones, dropping some. This sample yields about 79,000 clones, of which 90% are seen a single time; around 0.35% belongs to the top ten. The receptor was isolated from an adult with an advanced solid tumor such as melanoma, head and neck, liver or kidney cancer. V gene TRBV18 combines with J gene TRBJ2-7; D ambiguous. This sample comprised CD4+ or CD8+ T cells sorted from blood, obtained in a trial of the OX40 agonist ivuxolimab. The CDR3 coding sequence is TGTGCCAGCTCACCAACCCCGGACGGTTCCTACGAGCAGTACTTC. It codes for CASSPTPDGSYEQYF.